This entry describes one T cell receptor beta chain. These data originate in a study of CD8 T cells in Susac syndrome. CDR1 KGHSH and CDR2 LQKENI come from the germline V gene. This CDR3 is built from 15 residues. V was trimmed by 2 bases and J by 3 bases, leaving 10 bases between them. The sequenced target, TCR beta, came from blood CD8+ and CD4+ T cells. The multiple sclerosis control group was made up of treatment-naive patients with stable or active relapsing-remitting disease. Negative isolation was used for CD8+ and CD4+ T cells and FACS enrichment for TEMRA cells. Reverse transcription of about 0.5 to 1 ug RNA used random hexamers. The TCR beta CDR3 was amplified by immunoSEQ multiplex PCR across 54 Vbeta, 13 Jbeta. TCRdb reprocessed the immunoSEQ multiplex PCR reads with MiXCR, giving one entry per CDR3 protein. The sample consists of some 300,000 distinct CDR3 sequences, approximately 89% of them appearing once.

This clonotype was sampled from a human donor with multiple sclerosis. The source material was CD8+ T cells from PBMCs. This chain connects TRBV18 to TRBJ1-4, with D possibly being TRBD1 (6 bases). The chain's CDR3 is CASSPGDRSNEKLFF. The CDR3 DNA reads TGTGCCAGCTCACCAGGAGACAGGTCTAATGAAAAACTGTTTTTT. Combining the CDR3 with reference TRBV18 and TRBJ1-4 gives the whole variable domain NAGVMQNPRHLVRRRGQEARLRCSPMKGHSHVYWYRQLPEEGLKFMVYLQKENIIDESGMPKERFSAEFPKEGPSILRIQQVVRGDSAAYFCASSPGDRSNEKLFFGSGTQLSVL.